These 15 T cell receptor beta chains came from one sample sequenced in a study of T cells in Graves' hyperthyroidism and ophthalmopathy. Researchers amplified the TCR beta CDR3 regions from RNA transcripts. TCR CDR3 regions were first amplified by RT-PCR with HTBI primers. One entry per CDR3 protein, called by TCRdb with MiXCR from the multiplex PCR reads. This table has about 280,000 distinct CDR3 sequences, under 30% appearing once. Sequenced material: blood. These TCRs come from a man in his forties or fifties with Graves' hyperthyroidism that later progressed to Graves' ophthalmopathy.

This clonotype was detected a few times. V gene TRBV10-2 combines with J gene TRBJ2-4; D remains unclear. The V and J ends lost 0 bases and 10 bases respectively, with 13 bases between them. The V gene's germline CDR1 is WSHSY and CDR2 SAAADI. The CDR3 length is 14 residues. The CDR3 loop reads CASSESVTTSIQYF. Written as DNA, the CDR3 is TGCGCCAGCAGTGAGTCAGTGACCACGAGTATTCAGTACTTC.

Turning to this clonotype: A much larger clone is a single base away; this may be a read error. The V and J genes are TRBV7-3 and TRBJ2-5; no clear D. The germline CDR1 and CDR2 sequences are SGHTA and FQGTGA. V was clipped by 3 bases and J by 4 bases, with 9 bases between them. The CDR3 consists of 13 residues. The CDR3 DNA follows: TGTGCCAGCAGCTTTTCCAACCGAGAGACCCAGTACTTC. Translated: CASSFSNRETQYF.

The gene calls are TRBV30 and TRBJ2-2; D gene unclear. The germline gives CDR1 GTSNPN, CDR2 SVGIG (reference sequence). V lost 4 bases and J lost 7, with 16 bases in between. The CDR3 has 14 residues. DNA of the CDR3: TGTGCCTGGACCGTACTTCTCCAAAACGGGGAGCTGTTTTTT. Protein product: CAWTVLLQNGELFF.

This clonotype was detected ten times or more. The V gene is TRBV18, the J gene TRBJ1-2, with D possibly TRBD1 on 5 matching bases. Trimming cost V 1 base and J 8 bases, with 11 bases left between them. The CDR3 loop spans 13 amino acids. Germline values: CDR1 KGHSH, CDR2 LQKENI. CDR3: CASSPRSQGGYTF. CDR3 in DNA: TGTGCCAGCTCACCACGGAGCCAGGGAGGCTACACCTTC.

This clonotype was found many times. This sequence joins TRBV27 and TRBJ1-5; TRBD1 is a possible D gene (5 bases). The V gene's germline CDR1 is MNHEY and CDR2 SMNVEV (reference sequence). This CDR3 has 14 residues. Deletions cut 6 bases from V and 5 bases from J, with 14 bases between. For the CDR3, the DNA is TGTGCCAGCAGGGGGTCCGGGGCCGATCAGCCCCAGCATTTT. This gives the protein CASRGSGADQPQHF.

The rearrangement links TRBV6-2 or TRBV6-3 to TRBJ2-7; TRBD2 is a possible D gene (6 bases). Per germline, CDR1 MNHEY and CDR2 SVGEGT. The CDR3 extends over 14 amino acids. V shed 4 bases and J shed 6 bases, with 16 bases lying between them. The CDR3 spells CASSFGGPTLEQYF. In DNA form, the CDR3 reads TGTGCCAGCAGTTTTGGAGGGCCCACCCTCGAGCAGTACTTC.

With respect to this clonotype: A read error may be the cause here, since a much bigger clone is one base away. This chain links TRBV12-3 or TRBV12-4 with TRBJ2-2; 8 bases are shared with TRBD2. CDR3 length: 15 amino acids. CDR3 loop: CASRKTSGNTGGLFF. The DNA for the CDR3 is TGTGCCAGCAGGAAAACTAGCGGAAACACCGGGGGGCTGTTTTTT.

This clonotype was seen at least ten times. In nucleotides, the CDR3 is TGTGCCAGCAGCAAAGGACGGGCGTCGGAGACCCAGTACTTC. It specifies CASSKGRASETQYF. The chain is built from TRBV9 and TRBJ2-5, with D hard to call. There are 14 residues in the CDR3. V was trimmed by 4 bases and J by 5 bases, leaving 15 bases between them. CDR1 is SGDLS, CDR2 YYNGEE, per germline.

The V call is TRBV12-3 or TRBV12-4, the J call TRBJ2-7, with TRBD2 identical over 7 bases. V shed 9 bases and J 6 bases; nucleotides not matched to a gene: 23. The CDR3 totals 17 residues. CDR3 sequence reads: CASRDHTPGGALGEQYF. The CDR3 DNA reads TGTGCCAGTAGGGACCATACCCCGGGGGGAGCTCTAGGCGAGCAGTACTTC.

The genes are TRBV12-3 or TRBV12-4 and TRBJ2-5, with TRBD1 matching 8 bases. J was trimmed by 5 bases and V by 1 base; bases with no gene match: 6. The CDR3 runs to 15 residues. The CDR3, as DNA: TGTGCCAGCAGTTTAGTCCAGGGGGCATGGGAGACCCAGTACTTC. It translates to CASSLVQGAWETQYF.

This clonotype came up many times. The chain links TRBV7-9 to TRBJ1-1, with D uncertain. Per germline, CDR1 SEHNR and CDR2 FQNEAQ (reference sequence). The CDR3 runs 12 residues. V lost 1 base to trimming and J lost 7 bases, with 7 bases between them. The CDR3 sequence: CASSLDGVEAFF. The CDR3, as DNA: TGTGCCAGCAGCTTAGACGGAGTTGAAGCTTTCTTT.

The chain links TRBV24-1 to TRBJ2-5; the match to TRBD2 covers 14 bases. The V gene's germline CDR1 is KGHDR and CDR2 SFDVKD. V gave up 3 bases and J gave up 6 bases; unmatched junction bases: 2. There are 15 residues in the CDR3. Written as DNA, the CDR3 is TGTGCCACCAGTGATGGGACTAGCGGGAGAAAGACCCAGTACTTC. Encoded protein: CATSDGTSGRKTQYF.

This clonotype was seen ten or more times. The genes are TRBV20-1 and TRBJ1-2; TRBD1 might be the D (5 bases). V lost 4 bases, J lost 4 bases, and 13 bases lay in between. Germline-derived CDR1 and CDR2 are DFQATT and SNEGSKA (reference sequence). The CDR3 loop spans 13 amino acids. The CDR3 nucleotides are TGCAGTGCTATCCCGACAGTGGGCTATGGCTACACCTTC. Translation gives CSAIPTVGYGYTF.

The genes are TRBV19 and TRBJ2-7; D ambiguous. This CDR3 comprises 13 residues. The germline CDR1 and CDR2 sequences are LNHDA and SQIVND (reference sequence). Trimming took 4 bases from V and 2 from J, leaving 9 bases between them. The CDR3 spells CASSSGAAYEQYF. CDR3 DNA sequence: TGTGCCAGTAGTAGCGGAGCTGCCTACGAGCAGTACTTC.

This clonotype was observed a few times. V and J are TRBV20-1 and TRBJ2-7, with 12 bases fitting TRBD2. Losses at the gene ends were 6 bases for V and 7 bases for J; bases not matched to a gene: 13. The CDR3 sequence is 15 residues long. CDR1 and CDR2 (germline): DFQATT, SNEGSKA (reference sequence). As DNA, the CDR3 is TGCAGTGCGCCGGCCCCCCGACTAGCGGGAGTTGAGCAGTACTTC. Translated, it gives CSAPAPRLAGVEQYF.